Presented here are 22 T cell receptor beta chains from one specimen sequenced in a study of T cells in Graves' hyperthyroidism and ophthalmopathy. Amplification yielded TCR beta CDR3 regions, with RNA transcripts as the source. Primed by the HTBI set, a first-round RT-PCR was run on the TCR CDR3. TCRdb ran MiXCR on the multiplex PCR reads and lists one entry per CDR3 protein. The data contain some 270,000 distinct CDR3 sequences, approximately 12% of them seen just once; the ten biggest clones take up 6.5% to 10%. Input material: blood. Receptors originate from a woman aged 25 to 45 with Graves' hyperthyroidism that later progressed to Graves' ophthalmopathy.

The V call is TRBV5-1, the J call TRBJ2-7; TRBD2 agrees at 9 bases. Trimming cost V 5 bases and J 4 bases; bases outside gene matches: 7. Germline values: CDR1 SGHRS, CDR2 YFSETQ. CDR3 length equals 14 residues. The CDR3 DNA reads TGCGCCAGCAGTTACGGGACTAGCAGGTACGAGCAGTACTTC. Its protein is CASSYGTSRYEQYF.

This clonotype was seen many times. The CDR3 region has the DNA TGTGCCTGGAGTGTAGGGGGGGGAGGCTATGGCTACACCTTC. The encoded protein is CAWSVGGGGYGYTF. The chain is built from TRBV30 and TRBJ1-2; a weak D match, TRBD1 (6 bases). Per germline, CDR1 GTSNPN and CDR2 SVGIG (reference sequence). Trimming removed 0 bases from V and 4 bases from J, with 12 bases in between. The CDR3 contains 14 residues.

This clonotype has at least ten counts. The chain employs TRBV6-2 or TRBV6-3 and TRBJ1-5, with no clear D. The V gene's germline CDR1 is MNHEY and CDR2 SVGEGT. Trimming removed 6 bases at V and 5 bases at J, with 17 bases between. The CDR3 covers 15 residues. The CDR3 DNA follows: TGTGCCAGCAGAAACGGAGTCATTCAAGATCAGCCCCAGCATTTT. It translates to CASRNGVIQDQPQHF.

The table lists this clonotype with many counts. The chain carries TRBV9 and TRBJ2-3; TRBD1 or TRBD2 may be the D gene (5 bases each). V was trimmed by 0 bases and J by 2 bases, leaving 10 bases between them. The CDR3 has 15 amino acids. Germline V CDR1 and CDR2: SGDLS, YYNGEE. Written as DNA, the CDR3 is TGTGCCAGCAGCGTAGGTCGGGGCTTCACAGATACGCAGTATTTT. This encodes CASSVGRGFTDTQYF.

This clonotype has ten or more counts. This chain joins TRBV7-9 and TRBJ2-7; 9 bases are a match to TRBD2. The CDR3 has 13 amino acids. J was trimmed by 5 bases and V by 4 bases; bases with no gene match: 3. From germline, CDR1 is SEHNR and CDR2 FQNEAQ (reference sequence). CDR3 DNA: TGTGCCAGCAGCTATGGGACTAGCAACGAGCAGTACTTC. Translating it yields CASSYGTSNEQYF.

This clonotype was seen ten or more times. CDR3 sequence: CAWSRDSTFPSPLHF. CDR3 DNA: TGTGCCTGGAGTCGGGACAGCACTTTTCCTTCACCCCTCCACTTT. The chain couples TRBV30 to TRBJ1-6; 7 bases are a match to TRBD1. Trimming at V came to 2 bases and at J to 9 bases, leaving 10 bases not matched to a gene. Per the germline V gene, CDR1 is GTSNPN and CDR2 is SVGIG (reference sequence). The CDR3 contains 15 residues.

This clonotype was detected a few times. The chain uses TRBV7-3 and TRBJ2-2; D is unclear. Between the trimmed V and J ends, which lost 5 bases and 11 bases, there was a span of 12 bases. The CDR3 loop spans 12 amino acids. Looked up from germline, CDR1 is SGHTA and CDR2 is FQGTGA. This chain's CDR3 is CASSPVNIELFF. The DNA for the CDR3 is TGTGCCAGCAGCCCGGTTAATATAGAGCTGTTTTTT.

This clonotype was counted many times. The chain joins TRBV7-9 to TRBJ2-7; 10 bases are shared with TRBD1. CDR1 is SEHNR and CDR2 is FQNEAQ in the germline V gene (reference sequence). J lost 2 bases, V lost 3 bases, and 4 bases had no gene match. The CDR3 is 15 residues long. In DNA, the CDR3 is TGTGCCAGCAGCTTGGTTGGACAGGGGGCCTACGAGCAGTACTTC. It translates to CASSLVGQGAYEQYF.

This clonotype was counted many times. The rearrangement joins TRBV7-2 to TRBJ2-3, with 8 nucleotides matching TRBD2. Per germline, CDR1 SGHTA and CDR2 FQGNSA. With 8 bases clipped from V and 0 bases from J, the junction kept 10 bases outside the gene matches. The CDR3 is 16 residues long. The DNA of the CDR3 is TGTGCCAGCGGATCTGATAGCGGGGCGAGCACAGATACGCAGTATTTT. It encodes CASGSDSGASTDTQYF. Full variable domain (missing parts from reference TRBV7-2 and TRBJ2-3): GAGVSQSPSNKVTEKGKDVELRCDPISGHTALYWYRQSLGQGLEFLIYFQGNSAPDKSGLPSDRFSAERTGGSVSTLTIQRTQQEDSAVYLCASGSDSGASTDTQYFGPGTRLTVL.

This sequence joins TRBV28 and TRBJ2-5; TRBD1 aligns across 9 bases. Losses at the gene ends were 10 bases for V and 4 bases for J; bases not matched to a gene: 10. This CDR3 comprises 14 residues. Germline-derived CDR1 and CDR2 are MDHEN and SYDVKM. CDR3 sequence (DNA): TGTGCCACCCCGGGACAGGGAGAGGTAGAGACCCAGTACTTC. It is translated as CATPGQGEVETQYF.

There are many counts of this clonotype. The chain links TRBV11-2 to TRBJ2-1; the D is unclear. V lost 0 bases to trimming and J lost 7 bases, with 7 bases between them. Germline V lookup: CDR1 SGHAT, CDR2 FQNNGV. The CDR3 sequence is 13 residues long. The CDR3 is CASSLEVVNEQFF. For the CDR3, the DNA is TGTGCCAGCAGCTTAGAAGTCGTGAATGAGCAGTTCTTC.

This clonotype has ten or more counts. This chain's CDR3 is CASSQQPLLAALYYGYTF. The CDR3 DNA reads TGCGCCAGCAGCCAACAACCTCTCTTGGCAGCCCTTTACTATGGCTACACCTTC. The rearrangement uses TRBV4-1 and TRBJ1-2; D unclear. V was shortened by 2 bases and J by 3 bases, with 22 bases between the two germline ends. Germline V gene lookup returns CDR1 MGHRA and CDR2 YSYEKL. CDR3 length: 18 residues.

The chain combines TRBV7-9 with TRBJ1-2; 7 bases match TRBD1. J lost 8 bases, V lost 5 bases, and 14 bases had no gene match. Germline CDR1 SEHNR, CDR2 FQNEAQ (reference sequence). The CDR3 runs 15 residues. The CDR3 DNA sequence: TGTGCCAGCAGCCCCTCCGCGACAGGGTCGGGCGGCTACACCTTC. The encoded protein is CASSPSATGSGGYTF.

This clonotype was seen repeatedly, ten times or more. The J gene is TRBJ2-1, the V gene TRBV20-1; weak D call: TRBD2 (6 bases). Trimming removed 6 bases at V and 12 bases at J, with 24 bases between. The CDR3 length is 14 residues. CDR1 DFQATT and CDR2 SNEGSKA come from the germline V gene (reference sequence). CDR3 protein: CSAGGNSGGTRQFF. CDR3 bases: TGCAGTGCAGGAGGGAATAGCGGAGGGACCAGGCAGTTCTTC.

V and J are TRBV19 and TRBJ2-5; D is unclear. V lost 2 bases and J 5 bases, leaving 9 bases between the germline ends. The CDR3 runs to 13 residues. From germline, CDR1 is LNHDA and CDR2 SQIVND (reference sequence). CDR3 protein: CASSISHWETQYF. The CDR3 DNA is TGTGCCAGTAGTATATCGCATTGGGAGACCCAGTACTTC.

The genes are TRBV4-2 and TRBJ2-1; 10 bases agree with TRBD2. The CDR3 loop spans 16 amino acids. Germline V lookup: CDR1 LGHNA, CDR2 YNFKEQ. V was clipped by 1 base and J by 1 base; unmatched bases: 1. CDR3 residues: CASSQVGLASYNEQFF. Written as DNA, the CDR3 is TGTGCCAGCAGCCAAGTGGGACTAGCGTCCTACAATGAGCAGTTCTTC.

This clonotype has at least ten counts. The rearrangement links TRBV28 to TRBJ2-5, with TRBD1 matching over 7 bases. Germline assignment: CDR1 MDHEN and CDR2 SYDVKM. This CDR3 region has 15 residues. Germline trimming cut 6 bases from V and 4 bases from J; bases unmatched to any gene: 11. In nucleotides, the CDR3 is TGTGCCAGCAGCAGCGACAGGGTGCTTGGAGAGACCCAGTACTTC. It encodes CASSSDRVLGETQYF.

This clonotype appeared many times. V usage is TRBV12-3 or TRBV12-4 and J usage is TRBJ2-7; D uncertain. Deletions cut 3 bases from V and 3 bases from J, with 9 bases between. This CDR3 has 13 amino acids. DNA of the CDR3: TGTGCCAGCAGTTTCAAGAGTTACTACGAGCAGTACTTC. It encodes CASSFKSYYEQYF.

This clonotype has ten or more counts. This chain joins TRBV7-2 and TRBJ1-4; the D gene is possibly TRBD1 (6 bases). The CDR3 is made up of 14 amino acids. V lost 5 bases and J lost 7, with 14 bases in between. Germline CDR1 SGHTA, CDR2 FQGNSA. The CDR3: CASSHWGRGEKLFF. The DNA for the CDR3 is TGTGCCAGCAGCCATTGGGGCAGGGGTGAAAAACTGTTTTTT.

This clonotype was seen a few times. The rearrangement joins TRBV7-6 to TRBJ2-2; possibly TRBD2 for D (6 bases). Germline CDR1 SGHVS, CDR2 FNYEAQ. Trimming took off 3 bases at V and 5 bases at J, with 10 bases between the two ends. The CDR3 has 14 amino acids. CDR3 amino acids: CASSLIAETGELFF. The DNA for the CDR3 is TGTGCCAGCAGCTTGATAGCGGAAACCGGGGAGCTGTTTTTT.

This clonotype was counted at least ten times. This chain connects TRBV13 to TRBJ2-1; a possible D gene is TRBD2 (6 bases). V lost 5 bases to trimming and J lost 7 bases, with 18 bases between them. The CDR3 has 15 amino acids. Germline V gene sequence: CDR1 PRHDT, CDR2 FYEKMQ (reference sequence). The CDR3 sequence is CASSPRTTVGNEQFF. For the CDR3, the DNA is TGTGCCAGCAGCCCCCGGACTACGGTGGGAAATGAGCAGTTCTTC.

CDR3 region: CASSQDRLWGRAYEQYF. CDR3 sequence (DNA): TGCGCCAGCAGCCAAGATCGTCTGTGGGGAAGGGCCTACGAGCAGTACTTC. The genes are TRBV4-3 and TRBJ2-7, with D hard to call. The germline V gene encodes CDR1 LGHNA and CDR2 YSLEER. Trimming took off 0 bases at V and 2 bases at J, with 17 bases between the two ends. The CDR3 has 17 amino acids.